The sequence of this T cell receptor (beta chain) was determined in a study of immune characterization of retroperitoneal liposarcoma. TCRdb independently ran MiXCR on the PCR reads; one entry per CDR3 protein. The sample lists more than 10,000 distinct CDR3 sequences, approximately 48% seen once, with over 9% in the top ten. Trimming shortened V by 5 bases and J by 7 bases, and 17 bases separated the two germline ends. The V gene's germline CDR1 is MNHEY and CDR2 SVGAGI. The CDR3 runs to 14 residues. Sequenced input: tumor tissue. The sequence came from a female donor with retroperitoneal liposarcoma. This chain connects TRBV6-5 to TRBJ1-2; D call uncertain. CDR3: CASSGVRLGSGYTF. In DNA form, the CDR3 reads TGTGCCAGCAGTGGAGTCAGGCTCGGTAGTGGCTACACCTTC.